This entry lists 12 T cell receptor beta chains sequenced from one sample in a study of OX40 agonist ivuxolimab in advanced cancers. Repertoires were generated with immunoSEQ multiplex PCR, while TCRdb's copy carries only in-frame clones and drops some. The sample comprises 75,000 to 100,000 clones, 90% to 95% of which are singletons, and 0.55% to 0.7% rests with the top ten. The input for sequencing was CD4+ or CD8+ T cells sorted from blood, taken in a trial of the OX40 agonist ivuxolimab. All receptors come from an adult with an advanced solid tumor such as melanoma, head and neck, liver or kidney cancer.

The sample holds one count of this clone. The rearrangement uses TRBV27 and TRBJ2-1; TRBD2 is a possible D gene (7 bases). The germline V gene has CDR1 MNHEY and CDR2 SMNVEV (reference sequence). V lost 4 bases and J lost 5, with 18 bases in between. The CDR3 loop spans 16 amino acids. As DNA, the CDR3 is TGTGCCAGCAGTTCCCCCCGGGGGCGGGAGAACAATGAGCAGTTCTTC. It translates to CASSSPRGRENNEQFF.

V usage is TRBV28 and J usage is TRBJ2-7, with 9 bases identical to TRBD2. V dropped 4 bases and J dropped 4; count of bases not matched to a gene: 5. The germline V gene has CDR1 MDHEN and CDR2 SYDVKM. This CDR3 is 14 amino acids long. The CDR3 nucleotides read TGTGCCAGCAGTTCCCCTAGCGGGAAGTACGAGCAGTACTTC. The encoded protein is CASSSPSGKYEQYF.

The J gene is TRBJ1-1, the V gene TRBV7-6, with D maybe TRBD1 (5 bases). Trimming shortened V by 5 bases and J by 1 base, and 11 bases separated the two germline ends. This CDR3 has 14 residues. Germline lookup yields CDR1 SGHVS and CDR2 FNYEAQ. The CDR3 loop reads CASSGQGGNTEAFF. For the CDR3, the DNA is TGTGCCAGCAGCGGTCAGGGCGGGAACACTGAAGCTTTCTTT.

The CDR3 DNA reads TGCAGTGCTAGATTTGGACAGGACCAGTACTTC. As protein: CSARFGQDQYF. The chain is built from TRBV20-1 and TRBJ2-7; TRBD1 aligns across 7 bases. The CDR3 totals 11 residues. CDR1 and CDR2 (germline): DFQATT, SNEGSKA (reference sequence). The junction had 5 bases not matched to a gene; V was cut back by 2 bases and J by 10 bases.

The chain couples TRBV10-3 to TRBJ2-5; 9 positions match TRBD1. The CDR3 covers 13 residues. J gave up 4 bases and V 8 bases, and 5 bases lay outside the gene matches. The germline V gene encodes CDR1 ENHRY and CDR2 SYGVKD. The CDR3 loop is CAIGTGLIETQYF. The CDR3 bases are TGTGCCATCGGGACAGGGTTAATAGAGACCCAGTACTTC.

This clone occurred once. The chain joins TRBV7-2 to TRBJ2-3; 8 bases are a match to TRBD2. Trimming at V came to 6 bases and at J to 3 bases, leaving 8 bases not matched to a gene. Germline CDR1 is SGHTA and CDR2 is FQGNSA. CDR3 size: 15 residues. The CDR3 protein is CASRVSGGPTDTQYF. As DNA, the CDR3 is TGTGCCAGCAGAGTGTCGGGAGGGCCGACAGATACGCAGTATTTT.

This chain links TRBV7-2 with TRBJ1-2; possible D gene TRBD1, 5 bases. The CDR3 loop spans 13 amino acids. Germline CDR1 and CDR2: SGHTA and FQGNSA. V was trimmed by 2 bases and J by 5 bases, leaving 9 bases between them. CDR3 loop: CASSLQGQYGYTF. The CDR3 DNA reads TGTGCCAGCAGCTTACAGGGTCAATATGGCTACACCTTC. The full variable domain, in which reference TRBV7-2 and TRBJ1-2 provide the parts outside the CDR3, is GAGVSQSPSNKVTEKGKDVELRCDPISGHTALYWYRQSLGQGLEFLIYFQGNSAPDKSGLPSDRFSAERTGGSVSTLTIQRTQQEDSAVYLCASSLQGQYGYTFGSGTRLTVV.

CDR3 sequence: CASSLMGREAFYEQYF. The DNA for the CDR3 is TGTGCCAGCAGCTTGATGGGCAGGGAGGCTTTCTACGAGCAGTACTTC. The V gene is TRBV5-8, the J gene TRBJ2-7, with D maybe TRBD2 (6 bases). Trimming cost V 1 base and J 3 bases, with 17 bases left between them. Germline V gene data show CDR1 as SGHTS and CDR2 as YDEGEE. The CDR3 is made up of 16 amino acids.

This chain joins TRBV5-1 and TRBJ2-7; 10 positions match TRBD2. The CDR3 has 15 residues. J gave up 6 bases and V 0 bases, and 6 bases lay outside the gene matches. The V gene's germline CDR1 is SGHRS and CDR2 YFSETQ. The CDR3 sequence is CASSLGRSGRPEQYF. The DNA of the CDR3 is TGCGCCAGCAGCTTGGGACGTAGCGGGAGGCCCGAGCAGTACTTC. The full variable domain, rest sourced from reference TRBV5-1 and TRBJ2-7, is KAGVTQTPRYLIKTRGQQVTLSCSPISGHRSVSWYQQTPGQGLQFLFEYFSETQRNKGNFPGRFSGRQFSNSRSEMNVSTLELGDSALYLCASSLGRSGRPEQYFGPGTRLTVT.

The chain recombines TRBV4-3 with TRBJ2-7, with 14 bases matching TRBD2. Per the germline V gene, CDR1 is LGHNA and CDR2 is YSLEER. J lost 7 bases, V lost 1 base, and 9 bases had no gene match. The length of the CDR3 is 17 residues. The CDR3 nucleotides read TGCGCCAGCAGCCAAGGACAGGGACTAGCGGGAGTAAGGGAGCAGTACTTC. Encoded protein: CASSQGQGLAGVREQYF.

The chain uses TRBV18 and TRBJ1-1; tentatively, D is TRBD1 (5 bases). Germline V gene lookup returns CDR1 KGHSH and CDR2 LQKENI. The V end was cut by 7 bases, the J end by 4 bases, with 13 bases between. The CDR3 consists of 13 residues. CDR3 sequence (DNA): TGTGCCAGCTTCCCGGACACTTCCACTGAAGCTTTCTTT. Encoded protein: CASFPDTSTEAFF.

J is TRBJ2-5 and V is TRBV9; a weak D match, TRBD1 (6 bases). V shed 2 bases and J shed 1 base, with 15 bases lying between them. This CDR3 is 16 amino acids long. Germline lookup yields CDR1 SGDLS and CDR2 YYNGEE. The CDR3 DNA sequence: TGTGCCAGCAGCGTGGGTCAGACAGGACCCCAAGAGACCCAGTACTTC. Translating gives CASSVGQTGPQETQYF.